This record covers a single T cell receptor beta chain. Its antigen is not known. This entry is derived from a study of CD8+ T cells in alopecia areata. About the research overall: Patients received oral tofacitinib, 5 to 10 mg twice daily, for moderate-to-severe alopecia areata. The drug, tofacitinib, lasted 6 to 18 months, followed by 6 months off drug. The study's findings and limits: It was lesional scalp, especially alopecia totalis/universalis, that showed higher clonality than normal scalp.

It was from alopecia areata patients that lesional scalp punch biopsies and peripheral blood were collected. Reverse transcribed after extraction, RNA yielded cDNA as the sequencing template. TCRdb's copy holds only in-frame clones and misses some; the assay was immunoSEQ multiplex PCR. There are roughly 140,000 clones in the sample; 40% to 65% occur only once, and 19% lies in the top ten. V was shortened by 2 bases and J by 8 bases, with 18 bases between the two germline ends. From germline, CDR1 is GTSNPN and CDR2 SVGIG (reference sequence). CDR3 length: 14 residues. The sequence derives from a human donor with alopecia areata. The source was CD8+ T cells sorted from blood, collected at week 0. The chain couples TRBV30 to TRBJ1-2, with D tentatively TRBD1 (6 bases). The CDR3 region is CAWSSGAGVGGYTF. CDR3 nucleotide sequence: TGTGCCTGGAGTTCAGGGGCAGGGGTCGGCGGCTACACCTTC.